One sample yielded the 30 T cell receptor beta chains listed below, sequenced in a study of neoadjuvant nivolumab and ipilimumab in lung cancer (dated by TCRdb to the early 2020s). The library was made by the immunoSEQ multiplex PCR assay. TCRdb holds this immuneACCESS table with in-frame rearrangements only. Some clones are missing; in checked studies, unresolved V genes explain under half, and the rest has no known cause. Counted in this sample were approximately 8,400 clones; around 79% of them appeared once. In total, the top ten clones hold 6.5% to 8% of the sample. The sample's time point, from its label and the paper: at surgical resection after neoadjuvant nivolumab +/- ipilimumab. The sequences come from adjacent normal lung tissue, collected after neoadjuvant nivolumab, alone or with ipilimumab, at or shortly before surgery. The receptors come from an adult with non-small cell lung cancer.

V usage is TRBV7-9 and J usage is TRBJ2-7; D might be TRBD1 (6 bases). Trimming stripped 1 base from V and 7 bases from J, with 11 bases between. The CDR3 is 13 residues long. Germline V CDR1 and CDR2: SEHNR, FQNEAQ (reference sequence). The CDR3 coding sequence is TGTGCCAGCAGCTTAGAGAGGACAGAGGAGCAGTACTTC. This gives the protein CASSLERTEEQYF.

This clone was counted a few times. The chain uses TRBV27 and TRBJ1-2, with no clear D. The germline V gene has CDR1 MNHEY and CDR2 SMNVEV (reference sequence). V was clipped by 0 bases and J by 6 bases, with 17 bases between them. This CDR3 contains 16 residues. Here the CDR3 reads CASSLSYSVWRHGYTF. The CDR3 bases are TGTGCCAGCAGTTTATCGTATTCGGTGTGGAGGCATGGCTACACCTTC.

The chain combines TRBV7-9 with TRBJ1-5; D may be TRBD1 (5 bases). Trimming removed 5 bases at V and 9 bases at J, with 11 bases between. There are 12 residues in the CDR3. CDR1 and CDR2 (germline): SEHNR, FQNEAQ (reference sequence). CDR3 DNA: TGTGCCAGCAGCACAGGTTTCTCGCCCCAGCATTTT. Protein product: CASSTGFSPQHF.

This chain links TRBV11-2 with TRBJ1-4; D ambiguous. V was trimmed by 8 bases and J by 6 bases, leaving 16 bases between them. There are 14 residues in the CDR3. Germline V gene data show CDR1 as SGHAT and CDR2 as FQNNGV. In DNA form, the CDR3 reads TGTGCCAGCGCCCTGGGGTTTGGAGATGAAAAACTGTTTTTT. Protein: CASALGFGDEKLFF.

The V and J genes are TRBV6-6 and TRBJ1-4; the D is unclear. Germline loops: CDR1 MNHNY, CDR2 SVGAGI (reference sequence). V was pared by 0 bases and J by 11 bases, with 7 bases between. The CDR3 loop spans 12 amino acids. The CDR3: CASSYSRAKLFF. The DNA of the CDR3 is TGTGCCAGCAGTTACTCGAGAGCTAAACTGTTTTTT.

The V and J genes are TRBV4-3 and TRBJ1-6, with 7 bases identical to TRBD1. This CDR3 comprises 21 residues. V was pared by 0 bases and J by 6 bases, with 20 bases of the junction left unmatched. Germline assignment: CDR1 LGHNA and CDR2 YSLEER. The CDR3 DNA follows: TGCGCCAGCAGCCAAGACGTAGGACAGGATAGCCTCTTTGGGAGTAATTCACCCCTCCACTTT. This sequence encodes CASSQDVGQDSLFGSNSPLHF.

The chain combines TRBV11-2 with TRBJ2-5, with 7 bases matching TRBD1. This CDR3 is built from 16 residues. The J segment lost 3 bases and the V segment lost 5 bases, leaving 12 bases of the junction unmatched. Germline V gene lookup returns CDR1 SGHAT and CDR2 FQNNGV. The CDR3 sequence is CASSDHSGGGEETQYF. The CDR3 DNA reads TGTGCCAGCAGCGATCATTCAGGGGGTGGCGAAGAGACCCAGTACTTC.

V gene TRBV10-1 combines with J gene TRBJ1-1, with no clear D. The ends were cut back, 5 bases at V and 0 bases at J, with 10 bases in the middle. The CDR3 has 14 residues. The germline CDR1 and CDR2 sequences are WNHNN and SYGVQD (reference sequence). The DNA of the CDR3 is TGCGCCAGCAGTCCTAACCTCATGAACACTGAAGCTTTCTTT. Translated: CASSPNLMNTEAFF.

The CDR3 bases are TGTGCCAGCAGCTCCTCGACAGTGTGGAGGGGAAGCTCCTACGAGCAGTACTTC. As protein: CASSSSTVWRGSSYEQYF. This sequence joins TRBV7-9 and TRBJ2-7; D perhaps matches TRBD2 (6 bases). CDR3 size: 18 residues. The germline V and J ends were trimmed by 4 bases and 0 bases, with 22 bases remaining between them. Germline CDR1 SEHNR, CDR2 FQNEAQ (reference sequence).

The rearrangement joins TRBV15 to TRBJ2-5; D possibly corresponds to TRBD2 (6 bases). The CDR3 is 13 amino acids. Germline V lookup: CDR1 LNHNV, CDR2 YYDKDF (reference sequence). V gave up 1 base and J gave up 4 bases, with 7 bases separating them. Written as DNA, the CDR3 is TGTGCCACCAGCAGAGGGAGGGTAGAGACCCAGTACTTC. Its protein product is CATSRGRVETQYF.

This clone was observed once. V gene TRBV5-1 combines with J gene TRBJ1-1; the D gene is possibly TRBD1 (6 bases). This CDR3 is built from 15 residues. The germline V gene has CDR1 SGHRS and CDR2 YFSETQ. V lost 4 bases, J lost 1 base, and 14 bases lay in between. The CDR3 reads CASSLRSTGNTEAFF. The CDR3 coding sequence is TGCGCCAGCAGCCTACGATCGACAGGGAACACTGAAGCTTTCTTT.

CDR3 nucleotides: TGCAGCGTTGAGACAGCTAACTATGGCTACACCTTC. Encoded protein: CSVETANYGYTF. The chain recombines TRBV29-1 with TRBJ1-2; weak D call: TRBD1 (5 bases). The V and J ends lost 3 bases and 0 bases respectively, with 5 bases between them. This CDR3 spans 12 amino acids. In germline, CDR1 is SQVTM, CDR2 ANQGSEA.

The CDR3 sequence is CASSSPGSRGLGYEQYF. In DNA, the CDR3 is TGTGCCAGCAGCTCTCCCGGTAGCAGGGGGCTAGGTTACGAGCAGTACTTC. The chain employs TRBV11-2 and TRBJ2-7; the match to TRBD1 covers 8 bases. The CDR3 runs 17 residues. Germline lookup yields CDR1 SGHAT and CDR2 FQNNGV. V gave up 4 bases and J gave up 4 bases; unmatched junction bases: 15.

In this sample, this clone turned up once. The CDR3 protein is CASSSQGGGTEAFF. CDR3 nucleotide sequence: TGCGCCAGCAGCTCGCAGGGAGGGGGAACTGAAGCTTTCTTT. The chain links TRBV5-1 to TRBJ1-1; perhaps TRBD1 as D (6 bases). The V gene lost 3 bases and the J gene lost 5 bases, with 14 bases spanning the gap. Germline loops: CDR1 SGHRS, CDR2 YFSETQ. There are 14 residues in the CDR3.

This chain links TRBV27 with TRBJ2-1; no firm D call. Germline V CDR1 and CDR2: MNHEY, SMNVEV (reference sequence). The V end was cut by 6 bases, the J end by 7 bases, with 13 bases between. The CDR3 consists of 13 residues. Here the CDR3 reads CASRQLGYNEQFF. For the CDR3, the DNA is TGTGCCAGCAGACAGCTCGGTTATAATGAGCAGTTCTTC.

The chain combines TRBV12-1 with TRBJ2-5; TRBD1, the D gene given by the table, was not confirmed from the DNA. TRBV12-1 is shown as a pseudogene. The CDR3 has 17 amino acids. CDR3 sequence (DNA): TGTGCCAGCAGCTCCCCAGGGGGTTGGGGGCCTCAAGAGACCCAGTACTTC. Encoded protein: CASSSPGGWGPQETQYF.

The J gene is TRBJ1-2, the V gene TRBV6-6; 8 bases match TRBD1. Per germline, CDR1 MNHNY and CDR2 SVGAGI (reference sequence). The J segment lost 6 bases and the V segment lost 2 bases, leaving 11 bases of the junction unmatched. This CDR3 has 16 amino acids. CDR3 nucleotide sequence: TGTGCCAGCAGTTACCGAGGACAGGGCAAATGGAATGGCTACACCTTC. The encoded protein is CASSYRGQGKWNGYTF.

The chain links TRBV9 to TRBJ1-2; TRBD1 matches at 7 bases. This CDR3 is built from 15 residues. Trimming cost V 5 bases and J 11 bases; bases outside gene matches: 18. Germline CDR1 and CDR2: SGDLS and YYNGEE. The CDR3 DNA is TGTGCCAGCAGGTTCGGCCCTGGACAGGTATTTTTGTACACCTTC. Protein sequence: CASRFGPGQVFLYTF.

The V and J genes are TRBV4-3 and TRBJ1-5; no firm D call. The CDR3 sequence is 16 residues long. Germline V gene lookup returns CDR1 LGHNA and CDR2 YSLEER. With 0 bases removed from V and 4 bases from J, the gap between germline ends came to 13 bases. The CDR3 region has the DNA TGCGCCAGCAGCCAAGATTTGAGGCAGTTTAATCAGCCCCAGCATTTT. Protein: CASSQDLRQFNQPQHF.

The chain recombines TRBV28 with TRBJ1-2; 7 bases match TRBD1. Germline lookup yields CDR1 MDHEN and CDR2 SYDVKM. J was trimmed by 4 bases and V by 6 bases; bases with no gene match: 8. The CDR3 is made up of 14 amino acids. In DNA form, the CDR3 reads TGTGCCAGCAGCCGTCTCGGGACAGTCTATGGCTACACCTTC. Translating it yields CASSRLGTVYGYTF.

The V and J genes are TRBV10-2 and TRBJ1-2, with 7 bases that match TRBD1. The germline CDR1 and CDR2 sequences are WSHSY and SAAADI. The trim removed 5 bases at V and 5 bases at J, leaving 5 bases unmatched. This CDR3 spans 13 amino acids. CDR3: CASSPIQGYGYTF. The CDR3, as DNA: TGCGCCAGCAGTCCGATACAGGGGTATGGCTACACCTTC.

The gene calls are TRBV7-6 and TRBJ2-5; D possibly corresponds to TRBD2 (5 bases). Between the trimmed V and J ends, which lost 1 base and 4 bases, there was a span of 13 bases. The CDR3 runs 15 residues. Germline-derived CDR1 and CDR2 are SGHVS and FNYEAQ. CDR3: CASSLEMFGGETQYF. DNA of the CDR3: TGTGCCAGCAGCTTAGAAATGTTCGGAGGAGAGACCCAGTACTTC.

This clone is medium-sized. V is TRBV18 and J is TRBJ1-5; D is unresolved. This CDR3 has 12 residues. V lost 3 bases and J 5 bases, leaving 5 bases between the germline ends. Germline V lookup: CDR1 KGHSH, CDR2 LQKENI. Here the CDR3 DNA reads TGTGCCAGCTCACCGGGCGATCAGCCCCAGCATTTT. It specifies CASSPGDQPQHF.

The chain uses TRBV11-2 and TRBJ2-2; no clear D. Germline V gene data show CDR1 as SGHAT and CDR2 as FQNNGV. V was pared by 2 bases and J by 5 bases, with 6 bases between. The CDR3 extends over 13 amino acids. CDR3 coding DNA: TGTGCCAGCAGCTTATGGGATACCGGGGAGCTGTTTTTT. This encodes CASSLWDTGELFF.

CDR3 sequence (DNA): TGCGCCAGCAGCCAAGGCATCGATACGCAGTATTTT. Protein product: CASSQGIDTQYF. This sequence joins TRBV5-1 and TRBJ2-3; D remains ambiguous. From germline, CDR1 is SGHRS and CDR2 YFSETQ. Deletions cut 4 bases from V and 6 bases from J, with 9 bases between. The CDR3 sequence is 12 residues long.

This clone occurred a few times. The J gene is TRBJ1-6, the V gene TRBV12-5, with no clear D. V was trimmed by 2 bases and J by 5 bases, leaving 10 bases between them. This CDR3 contains 15 residues. Germline V lookup: CDR1 LGHNT, CDR2 FRNRAP. Here the CDR3 DNA reads TGTGCTAGTGGTTTGATTTCCGGGAATAATTCACCCCTCCACTTT. It encodes CASGLISGNNSPLHF.

By frequency in the sample, this clone is large (0.1 to 1%). The CDR3 protein is CASSPDREPEQFF. The CDR3 DNA reads TGCGCCAGCAGCCCGGACAGGGAGCCTGAGCAGTTCTTC. This chain uses TRBV10-1 with TRBJ2-1, with 8 bases matching TRBD1. With 6 bases clipped from V and 9 bases from J, the junction kept 7 bases outside the gene matches. The germline V gene has CDR1 WNHNN and CDR2 SYGVQD (reference sequence). CDR3 length equals 13 residues.

The chain has TRBV1 and TRBJ2-7; TRBD2, as called in the table, went unchecked against the DNA. TRBV1 is a pseudogene segment. This CDR3 spans 15 amino acids. CDR3 coding DNA: TGCACCAGCAGCCGACCTGGGACTAGCGACCACGAGCAGTACTTC. The encoded protein is CTSSRPGTSDHEQYF.

The chain employs TRBV7-9 and TRBJ2-1, with TRBD1 matching over 9 bases. In germline, CDR1 is SEHNR, CDR2 FQNEAQ (reference sequence). The junction had 7 bases not matched to a gene; V was cut back by 3 bases and J by 4 bases. This CDR3 has 16 residues. The chain's CDR3 is CASSFSQGQGYNEQFF. For the CDR3, the DNA is TGTGCCAGCAGCTTCTCTCAGGGACAGGGATACAATGAGCAGTTCTTC.

The chain joins TRBV13 to TRBJ2-1, with D perhaps matching TRBD2 (6 bases). Germline V lookup: CDR1 PRHDT, CDR2 FYEKMQ (reference sequence). The CDR3 is made up of 14 amino acids. The V gene lost 6 bases and the J gene lost 5 bases, with 14 bases spanning the gap. CDR3 protein: CASRPRLANNEQFF. The CDR3 DNA reads as TGTGCCAGCAGACCGCGTCTAGCGAACAATGAGCAGTTCTTC.